Many counts were recorded for the clone carrying this TCR beta chain. The antigen remains undetermined. TCR alpha and TCR beta cDNA libraries with sample barcodes and UMIs came from 5'RACE using constant-segment primers. TCRdb re-analysed the 5' RACE reads in MiXCR, keeping a single row per CDR3 protein. The table has about 450,000 distinct CDR3 sequences, more than 20% seen once; the top ten hold approximately 14%. This record belongs to a study of T-cell memory formation after mild COVID-19. Whole-study results and caveats: Largely, contracting CD4+ clones fell within CM and EM, and contracting CD8+ clones within EMRA. Clones that contracted from day 15 to 85 had balanced CD4/CD8; later expanders were CD4+ biased. The finding that pre-infection memory included some responding clones suggested that cross-reactive memory joined.

The germline V and J ends were trimmed by 0 bases and 3 bases, with 9 bases remaining between them. From germline, CDR1 is SGHTA and CDR2 FQGNSA. The CDR3 is made up of 15 amino acids. Sequencing used PBMCs or a T cell subset sorted from them (not recorded which). The chain couples TRBV7-2 to TRBJ1-5; D gene unclear. The source is an adult woman who had mild COVID-19 (a few samples of this study predate the infection). Cell type and time point are not known. CDR3 sequence reads: CASSLAGRVNQPQHF. The CDR3 region has the DNA TGTGCCAGCAGCTTAGCCGGGCGGGTCAATCAGCCCCAGCATTTT.